This T cell receptor beta chain was identified in a study of PD-1 blockade in classical Hodgkin lymphoma. Study-wide results and caveats: Reports indicated that newly diagnosed patients had lower baseline TCR diversity than healthy donors did.

Time point here: newly diagnosed, previously untreated cHL patient sample. Newly diagnosed, untreated classical Hodgkin lymphoma PBMCs provided comparison. Libraries were prepared by immunoSEQ multiplex PCR; TCRdb keeps only in-frame clonotypes and omits some of them. Of under 30,000 clones in the sample, approximately 90% were seen once. Points on this clone: The antigen remains undetermined. Other DNA sequences in the sample encode the same CDR3.

This CDR3 is 14 amino acids long. Trimming removed 5 bases from V and 4 bases from J; junction bases left unmatched: 6. CDR1 and CDR2 (germline): SGHTA, FQGNSA. The sequence was obtained from a human donor with classical Hodgkin lymphoma. J is TRBJ2-5 and V is TRBV7-2; 8 bases agree with TRBD2. The sequenced sample consisted of peripheral blood mononuclear cells (PBMCs). CDR3 DNA: TGTGCCAGCAGCCTTCTAGCGGGTGGAGAGACCCAGTACTTC. Its protein product is CASSLLAGGETQYF. Drawing the rest from reference TRBV7-2 and TRBJ2-5, the complete variable domain is GAGVSQSPSNKVTEKGKDVELRCDPISGHTALYWYRQSLGQGLEFLIYFQGNSAPDKSGLPSDRFSAERTGGSVSTLTIQRTQQEDSAVYLCASSLLAGGETQYFGPGTRLLVL.